The source of this T cell receptor (beta chain) is a study of T-cell reconstitution after alpha-beta-depleted transplantation in children. The CDR3 loop spans 13 amino acids. CDR1 and CDR2 from the germline V gene are MGHDK and SYGVNS. V was pared by 5 bases and J by 5 bases, with 12 bases between. Preparing the TCRbeta library involved the use of unique molecular identifiers. TCRdb reanalysed the PCR reads using MiXCR and keeps one entry per CDR3 protein. Here the sample spans 600,000 to 700,000 distinct CDR3 sequences, roughly 15% being singletons. This rearrangement joins TRBV25-1 to TRBJ1-1; possible D gene TRBD1, 5 bases. Sequences were derived from PBMCs from the stem cell graft donor, sampled from the stem cell graft. This receptor was obtained from a human donor who donated a stem cell graft to a child with acute myeloid leukemia. CDR3 loop: CASSTPGKTEAFF. CDR3 nucleotides: TGTGCCAGCAGTACACCAGGGAAGACTGAAGCTTTCTTT.